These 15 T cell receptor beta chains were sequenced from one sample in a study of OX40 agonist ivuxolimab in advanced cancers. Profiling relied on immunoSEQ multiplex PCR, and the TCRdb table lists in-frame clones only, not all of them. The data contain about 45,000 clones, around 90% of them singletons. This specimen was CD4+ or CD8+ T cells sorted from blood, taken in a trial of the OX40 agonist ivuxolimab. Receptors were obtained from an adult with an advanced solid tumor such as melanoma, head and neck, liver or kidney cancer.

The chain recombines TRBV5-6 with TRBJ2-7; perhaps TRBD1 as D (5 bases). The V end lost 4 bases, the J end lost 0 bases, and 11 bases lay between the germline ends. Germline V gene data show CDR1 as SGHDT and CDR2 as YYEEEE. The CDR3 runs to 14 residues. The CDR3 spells CASSVGDSSYEQYF. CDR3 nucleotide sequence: TGTGCCAGCAGCGTAGGAGACAGCTCCTACGAGCAGTACTTC.

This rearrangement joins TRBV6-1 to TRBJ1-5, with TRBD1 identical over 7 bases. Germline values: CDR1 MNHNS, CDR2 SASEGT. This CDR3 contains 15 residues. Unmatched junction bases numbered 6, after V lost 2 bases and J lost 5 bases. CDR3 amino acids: CASSEYRGLDQPQHF. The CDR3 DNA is TGTGCCAGCAGTGAATACAGGGGTTTGGATCAGCCCCAGCATTTT.

DNA of the CDR3: TGCAGCGTTCTTCTAGCGACAGATACGCAGTATTTT. This gives the protein CSVLLATDTQYF. V is TRBV29-1 and J is TRBJ2-3; a possible D gene is TRBD2 (6 bases). This CDR3 is built from 12 residues. Germline loops: CDR1 SQVTM, CDR2 ANQGSEA. Trimming removed 5 bases from V and 3 bases from J, with 9 bases in between.

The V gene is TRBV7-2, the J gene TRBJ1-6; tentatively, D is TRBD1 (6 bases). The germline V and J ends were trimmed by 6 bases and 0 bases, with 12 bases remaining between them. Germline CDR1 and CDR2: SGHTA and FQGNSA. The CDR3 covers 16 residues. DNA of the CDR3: TGTGCCAGCAGTCAGGACAGAAGCTCCTATAATTCACCCCTCCACTTT. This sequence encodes CASSQDRSSYNSPLHF.

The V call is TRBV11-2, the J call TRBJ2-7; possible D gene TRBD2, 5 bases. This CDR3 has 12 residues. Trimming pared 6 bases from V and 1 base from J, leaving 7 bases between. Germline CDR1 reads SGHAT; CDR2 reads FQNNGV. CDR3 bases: TGTGCCAGCAGGGGAGAATCCTACGAGCAGTACTTC. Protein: CASRGESYEQYF.

The CDR3 loop reads CASSEAGGLNTIYF. CDR3 bases: TGTGCCAGCAGTGAAGCTGGCGGGTTAAACACCATATATTTT. The J gene is TRBJ1-3, the V gene TRBV2; D is unclear. The CDR3 contains 14 residues. From germline, CDR1 is SNHLY and CDR2 FYNNEI. Trimming left V 0 bases short and J 6 bases short, with 9 bases between.

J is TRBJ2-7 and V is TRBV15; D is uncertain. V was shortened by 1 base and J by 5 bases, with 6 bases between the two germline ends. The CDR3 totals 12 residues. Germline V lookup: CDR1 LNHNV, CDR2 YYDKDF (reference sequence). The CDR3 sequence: CATSRGWNEQYF. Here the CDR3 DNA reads TGTGCCACCAGCAGAGGTTGGAACGAGCAGTACTTC.

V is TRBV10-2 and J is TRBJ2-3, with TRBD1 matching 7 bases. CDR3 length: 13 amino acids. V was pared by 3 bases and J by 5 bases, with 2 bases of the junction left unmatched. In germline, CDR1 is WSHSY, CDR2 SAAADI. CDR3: CASSDSGGDTQYF. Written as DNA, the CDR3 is TGCGCCAGCAGTGATTCAGGGGGAGATACGCAGTATTTT.

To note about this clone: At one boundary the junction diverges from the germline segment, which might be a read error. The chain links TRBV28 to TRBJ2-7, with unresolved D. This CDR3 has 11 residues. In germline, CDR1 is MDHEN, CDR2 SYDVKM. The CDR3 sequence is CASSLGLTFTF. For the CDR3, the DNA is TGTGCCAGCAGTTTGGGCCTTACGTTCACCTTC.

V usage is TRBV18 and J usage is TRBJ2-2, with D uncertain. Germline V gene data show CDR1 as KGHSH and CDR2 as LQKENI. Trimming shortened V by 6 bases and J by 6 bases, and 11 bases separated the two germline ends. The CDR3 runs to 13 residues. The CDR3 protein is CASSSSGAGELFF. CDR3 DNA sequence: TGTGCCAGCTCTAGCTCAGGCGCCGGGGAGCTGTTTTTT.

In DNA form, the CDR3 reads TGTGCCAGCAGCTTAGGGGGTGGGACAGGCGAAGCTAACTATGGCTACACCTTC. Its translation: CASSLGGGTGEANYGYTF. This rearrangement joins TRBV13 to TRBJ1-2, with 8 bases lining up with TRBD1. Germline CDR1 reads PRHDT; CDR2 reads FYEKMQ (reference sequence). This CDR3 contains 18 residues. V shed 0 bases, J shed 0 bases, and the junction held 9 bases outside the gene matches.

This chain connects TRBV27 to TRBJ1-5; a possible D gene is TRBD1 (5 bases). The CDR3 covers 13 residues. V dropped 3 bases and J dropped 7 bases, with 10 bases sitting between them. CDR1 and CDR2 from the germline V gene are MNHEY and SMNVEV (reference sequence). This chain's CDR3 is CASSLRGNQPQHF. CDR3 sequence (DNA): TGTGCCAGCAGTTTGAGGGGTAACCAGCCCCAGCATTTT.

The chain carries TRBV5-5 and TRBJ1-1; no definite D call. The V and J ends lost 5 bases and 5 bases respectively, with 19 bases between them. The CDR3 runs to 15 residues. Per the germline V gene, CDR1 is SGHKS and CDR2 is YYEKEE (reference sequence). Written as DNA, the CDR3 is TGTGCCAGCAGTCTCTTTTGGAGAGGTAGGACTGAAGCTTTCTTT. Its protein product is CASSLFWRGRTEAFF. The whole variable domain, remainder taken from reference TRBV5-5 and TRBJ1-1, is DAGVTQSPTHLIKTRGQQVTLRCSPISGHKSVSWYQQVLGQGPQFIFQYYEKEERGRGNFPDRFSARQFPNYSSELNVNALLLGDSALYLCASSLFWRGRTEAFFGQGTRLTVV.

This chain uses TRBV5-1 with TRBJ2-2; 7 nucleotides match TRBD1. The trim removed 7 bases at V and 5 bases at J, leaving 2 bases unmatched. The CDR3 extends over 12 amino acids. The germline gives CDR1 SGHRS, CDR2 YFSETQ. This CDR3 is CASRQGTGELFF. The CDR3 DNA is TGCGCCAGCCGACAGGGTACCGGGGAGCTGTTTTTT.

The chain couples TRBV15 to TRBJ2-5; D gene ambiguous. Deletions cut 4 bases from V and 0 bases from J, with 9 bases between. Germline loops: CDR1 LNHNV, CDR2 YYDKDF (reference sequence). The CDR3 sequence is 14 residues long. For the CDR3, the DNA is TGTGCCACCAGCAACCAACGGCACCAAGAGACCCAGTACTTC. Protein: CATSNQRHQETQYF.